The 9 T cell receptor beta chains in this list originate from one sample, sequenced in a study of shared clonotypes between healthy human individuals. TCRdb keeps only in-frame clones here, not all; method: immunoSEQ multiplex PCR. This sample has approximately 1.4 million clones, with around 98% found just once. Specimen: naive CD4+ T cells sorted from blood. Subset specified: CD45RA+ positively selected. Receptor source: a man aged 25-45 years in good health.

The genes are TRBV30 and TRBJ2-1; 13 nucleotides align to TRBD2. Losses at the gene ends were 4 bases for V and 2 bases for J; bases not matched to a gene: 2. CDR3 length: 15 amino acids. The germline V gene has CDR1 GTSNPN and CDR2 SVGIG (reference sequence). The CDR3 DNA reads as TGTGCCTGGATGACTAGCGGGAGGCCCTACAATGAGCAGTTCTTC. Translation gives CAWMTSGRPYNEQFF. Looking up the rest from reference TRBV30 and TRBJ2-1 gives the full variable domain: SQTIHQWPATLVQPVGSPLSLECTVEGTSNPNLYWYRQAAGRGLQLLFYSVGIGQISSEVPQNLSASRPQDRQFILSSKKLLLSDSGFYLCAWMTSGRPYNEQFFGPGTRLTVL.

This chain uses TRBV7-2 with TRBJ2-3; TRBD2 matches 7 bases. The CDR3 is 16 amino acids. The germline V gene has CDR1 SGHTA and CDR2 FQGNSA. Trimming cost V 2 bases and J 3 bases; bases outside gene matches: 8. The CDR3 region is CASSLNTGGGTDTQYF. CDR3 bases: TGTGCCAGCAGCTTAAATACGGGAGGAGGGACAGATACGCAGTATTTT.

V and J are TRBV7-6 and TRBJ2-3; TRBD1 is a possible D gene (5 bases). The CDR3 is 16 residues long. Germline lookup yields CDR1 SGHVS and CDR2 FNYEAQ. V shed 1 base and J shed 4 bases, with 15 bases lying between them. The CDR3 here is CASSLVLGGAPDTQYF. In nucleotides, the CDR3 is TGTGCCAGCAGCTTAGTCTTAGGTGGGGCCCCAGATACGCAGTATTTT.

J is TRBJ2-1 and V is TRBV9; D ambiguous. The CDR3 consists of 15 residues. Trimming removed 1 base from V and 2 bases from J, with 10 bases in between. Germline CDR1 and CDR2: SGDLS and YYNGEE. CDR3 residues: CASSVRIAPYNEQFF. CDR3 DNA sequence: TGTGCCAGCAGCGTAAGGATAGCCCCCTACAATGAGCAGTTCTTC.

J is TRBJ2-7 and V is TRBV5-4; 8 bases are shared with TRBD1. The CDR3 is 15 residues long. CDR1 and CDR2 from the germline V gene are SGHNT and YYREEE (reference sequence). Trimming took 2 bases from V and 6 from J; bases not matched to a gene: 10. The CDR3 is CASSFRAGGHSEQYF. In DNA form, the CDR3 reads TGTGCCAGCAGCTTTCGGGCAGGGGGCCATAGCGAGCAGTACTTC.

The chain recombines TRBV18 with TRBJ1-1; 7 bases line up with TRBD1. The CDR3 is 16 residues long. Germline CDR1 reads KGHSH; CDR2 reads LQKENI. The junction had 7 bases not matched to a gene; V was cut back by 2 bases and J by 1 base. The DNA of the CDR3 is TGTGCCAGCTCACCATGGACTGGACAGGAGAACACTGAAGCTTTCTTT. It encodes CASSPWTGQENTEAFF.

The gene calls are TRBV5-3 and TRBJ2-3; D ambiguous. TRBV5-3 is identified as an open reading frame with a role that is uncertain. This CDR3 spans 15 amino acids. Trimming pared 0 bases from V and 1 base from J, leaving 9 bases between. The CDR3 nucleotides read TGTGCCAGAAGCTTGGGGATTAGGGGCACAGATACGCAGTATTTT. It yields the protein CARSLGIRGTDTQYF.

V is TRBV18 and J is TRBJ1-1; D ambiguous. Between the trimmed V and J ends, which lost 2 bases and 4 bases, there was a span of 8 bases. The CDR3 has 13 residues. Per the germline V gene, CDR1 is KGHSH and CDR2 is LQKENI. DNA for the CDR3: TGTGCCAGCTCACCAAGATCCCCCACTGAAGCTTTCTTT. Translated: CASSPRSPTEAFF.

This chain links TRBV18 with TRBJ2-1; D perhaps matches TRBD2 (5 bases). Trimming removed 0 bases at V and 4 bases at J, with 7 bases between. This CDR3 spans 14 amino acids. The germline V gene encodes CDR1 KGHSH and CDR2 LQKENI. CDR3 loop: CASSPPRGYNEQFF. Here the CDR3 DNA reads TGTGCCAGCTCACCACCGAGAGGGTACAATGAGCAGTTCTTC.